Presented here are 5 T cell receptor beta chains from one specimen sequenced in a study of T cell responses to AZD1222 COVID-19 vaccine. Repertoires were generated with immunoSEQ multiplex PCR, while TCRdb's copy carries only in-frame clones and drops some. The data contain approximately 180,000 clones, roughly 91% of them seen just once; the ten biggest clones take up roughly 1%. This sample comprised peripheral blood, obtained 28 days after the second dose of the MenACWY control vaccine. These TCRs come from an adult who received the MenACWY meningococcal vaccine as a control.

The rearrangement links TRBV10-3 to TRBJ1-1; no definite D call. From germline, CDR1 is ENHRY and CDR2 SYGVKD. CDR3 length: 14 amino acids. V dropped 6 bases and J dropped 3 bases, with 14 bases sitting between them. DNA for the CDR3: TGTGCCATCAGCGCCGGGAACTTGGACACTGAAGCTTTCTTT. This encodes CAISAGNLDTEAFF.

This chain links TRBV10-3 with TRBJ1-2; 8 nucleotides match TRBD1. CDR1 and CDR2 (germline): ENHRY, SYGVKD. V lost 4 bases to trimming and J lost 12 bases; unmatched junction nucleotides: 7. The CDR3 length is 12 residues. The CDR3 DNA sequence: TGTGCCATCAGTGGTTTTTCAGGGGGCAACACCTTC. Translated, it gives CAISGFSGGNTF.

The rearrangement uses TRBV11-2 and TRBJ1-3; no firm D call. There are 15 residues in the CDR3. V was pared by 4 bases and J by 2 bases, with 12 bases between. Germline CDR1 and CDR2: SGHAT and FQNNGV. In DNA form, the CDR3 reads TGTGCCAGCAGCTACGGCCTCGGGGCTGGAAACACCATATATTTT. This gives the protein CASSYGLGAGNTIYF.

The CDR3 DNA sequence: TGTGCCAGCAGTGAATTAGGACAAGGGCAGTTCTTC. Amino acid sequence: CASSELGQGQFF. V usage is TRBV2 and J usage is TRBJ2-1; a possible D gene is TRBD1 (5 bases). The CDR3 runs 12 residues. Germline V CDR1 and CDR2: SNHLY, FYNNEI. The V gene lost 2 bases and the J gene lost 12 bases, with 11 bases spanning the gap.

This sequence joins TRBV10-2 and TRBJ1-5, with 8 bases aligning to TRBD1. With V trimmed by 4 bases and J by 0 bases, 8 bases remained unmatched. Germline V gives CDR1 WSHSY, CDR2 SAAADI. The CDR3 has 17 amino acids. CDR3 amino acids: CASSAGTGKYSNQPQHF. The CDR3 nucleotides read TGCGCCAGCAGTGCCGGGACAGGAAAGTATAGCAATCAGCCCCAGCATTTT.